This T cell receptor (beta chain) is drawn from a study of identical twins. Study results and caveats: In cord blood, abundant beta clonotypes had fewer insertions; memory showed no trend. Shared out-of-frame alpha sequences (those common to twins) showed excess low generation probability.

TCRdb reprocessed the 5' RACE reads with MiXCR, giving one entry per CDR3 protein. This table holds hundreds of thousands of distinct CDR3 sequences, under 9% found once. The germline CDR1 and CDR2 sequences are MDHEN and SYDVKM. The CDR3 sequence is 15 residues long. The V and J ends lost 6 bases and 5 bases respectively, with 16 bases between them. This clonotype showed up just a few times. Its matching antigen is unknown. Separately, the same data were catalogued under a study of yellow fever vaccine responses in identical twins.

The V and J genes are TRBV28 and TRBJ2-2, with D perhaps TRBD1 or TRBD2 (7 bases each). This receptor was taken from a woman younger than 35 in good health. The sequenced sample consisted of PBMCs. CDR3 DNA sequence: TGTGCCAGCAGATTGACAGGGAGGGGGACCGGGGAGCTGTTTTTT. Translated: CASRLTGRGTGELFF.